This TCR beta chain derives from a study of cytomegalovirus exposure and HLA in healthy donors. Regarding the study as a whole: A later analysis reportedly found fewer N-insertions in an Asian-associated ancestry cluster than the approximately 700-donor mean.

The PCR used 60 Vbeta and 13 Jbeta primers. Profiled with immunoSEQ multiplex PCR; TCRdb holds only in-frame clones, not every one. This sample contains some 55,000 clones. V trimming: 5 bases; J trimming: 5 bases; junction bases outside the gene matches: 9. CDR1 and CDR2 from the germline V gene are SGHAT and FQNNGV. The CDR3 sequence is 14 residues long. With respect to this clone: Its antigen is unknown.

The sample consisted of PBMCs. The clonotype originates from a man younger than 30 in good health and CMV-seropositive. The chain recombines TRBV11-2 with TRBJ2-7, with 7 bases fitting TRBD1. This CDR3 is CASSPDRARDEQYF. The CDR3 DNA sequence: TGTGCCAGCAGCCCTGACAGGGCAAGAGACGAGCAGTACTTC.